This TCR beta chain was identified during a study of T-cell memory formation after mild COVID-19 (dated by TCRdb to about 2021). Study-wide context: Most TCR sequence clusters were specific to one of the two donors. In a couple of donors, T-cell clones that expanded and contracted after mild COVID-19 were tracked by sequencing TCRalpha and TCRbeta repertoires over time. The cohort comprised two young, previously healthy adult volunteers, one female and one male. Study-level results and caveats: Only a couple of mild cases were covered by the study, and larger cohorts that include severe cases with pre-infection samples were considered necessary. SARS-CoV-2 specificity was not confirmed for the second-wave clones peaking on day 37. Contracting CD4+ clones were located mainly in the CM and EM memory subsets, whereas CD8+ clones were found to be enriched in EMRA. Some responding clones were detected in pre-infection memory, suggesting pre-existing cross-reactive memory T cells joined the SARS-CoV-2 response. From day 15 to 85, contracting clones showed balanced CD4/CD8 phenotypes, whereas a second wave of clones that expanded from day 15 to 37 leaned towards CD4+.

Sequenced using an Illumina NovaSeq 6000. cDNA libraries for TCRalpha and TCRbeta were prepared by 5'RACE using constant-segment primers, with sample barcodes and unique molecular identifiers added. RNA was extracted from every sample with Trizol reagent. Amplification of the libraries took two PCR steps, and the second step added a second sample barcode plus Illumina TruSeq adapters. The libraries were sequenced on an Illumina NovaSeq using 2 x 150 bp paired-end reads. For the original study's pipeline: With migec v1.2.7, reads were demultiplexed and then collapsed into UMI-guided consensus sequences. Using mixcr v2.1.11, UMI consensuses were aligned to TRA and TRB V and J templates and then assembled into clonotypes. A clonotype was counted as expanded or contracted only when both edgeR and NoisET called the clonotype significant, with the noise models trained on biological replicates. For edgeR calls, the thresholds were a false discovery rate-adjusted p below 0.01 and a log2 fold-change of 1. As an exploratory analysis of dynamics, max-normalized trajectories of the 1000 most abundant clonotypes were examined with PCA combined with hierarchical clustering. Separately sequenced CD4+ and CD8+ repertoires were used to assign the CD4 or CD8 phenotype of responding clones. TCRdb reprocessing: public reads trimmed at Q25 with fastp, clones called with MiXCR, in-frame beta chains kept. Duplicate CDR3 protein sequences are folded into a single record with the most common DNA and genes. The V and J calls follow TCRdb's processing rather than the paper's. The sample table lists about 290,000 distinct CDR3 sequences, under 20% of them with a count of one. The ten most abundant clones make up about 23% of the sample.

Taken from cysteine to phenylalanine, the CDR3 has 13 residues. Just the 39-base CDR3 DNA is kept, in frame starting at base 1. The junction carries 8 bases between V and J, which are trimmed by 1 base and 5 bases respectively. The germline V gene (reference sequence) specifies SEHNR as CDR1 and FQNEAQ as CDR2. On this clonotype itself: Its antigen remains undetermined. One base away there is no much larger clone; base qualities are not given.

Ficoll-Paque density gradient centrifugation was used to isolate PBMCs. The sequenced sample was PBMCs or a T cell subset sorted from them (not recorded which). In this chain, TRBV7-9 is recombined with TRBJ2-5; the D gene cannot be resolved reliably. The sequence was collected from a man aged 18 to 29 who had mild COVID-19 (a few samples of this study predate the infection). The sample titles of this study are shuffled in the database, so cell type and time point are left out; the donor was told from shared clones. For the CDR3, the sequence is CASSLDGYETQYF. The DNA sequence is TGTGCCAGCAGCTTAGACGGCTATGAGACCCAGTACTTC.